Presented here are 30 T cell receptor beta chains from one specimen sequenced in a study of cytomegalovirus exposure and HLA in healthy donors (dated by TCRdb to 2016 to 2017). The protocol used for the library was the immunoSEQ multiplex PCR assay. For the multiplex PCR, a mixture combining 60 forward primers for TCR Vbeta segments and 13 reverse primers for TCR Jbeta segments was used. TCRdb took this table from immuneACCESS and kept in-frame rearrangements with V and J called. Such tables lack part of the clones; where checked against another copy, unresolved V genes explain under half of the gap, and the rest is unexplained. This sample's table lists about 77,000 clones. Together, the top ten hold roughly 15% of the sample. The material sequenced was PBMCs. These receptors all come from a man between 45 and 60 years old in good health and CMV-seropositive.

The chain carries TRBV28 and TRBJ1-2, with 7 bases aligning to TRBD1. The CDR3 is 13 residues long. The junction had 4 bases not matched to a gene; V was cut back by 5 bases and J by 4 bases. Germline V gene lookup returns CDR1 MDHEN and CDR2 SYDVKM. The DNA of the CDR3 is TGTGCCAGCAGTCCAGGGGGTACCTATGGCTACACCTTC. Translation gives CASSPGGTYGYTF.

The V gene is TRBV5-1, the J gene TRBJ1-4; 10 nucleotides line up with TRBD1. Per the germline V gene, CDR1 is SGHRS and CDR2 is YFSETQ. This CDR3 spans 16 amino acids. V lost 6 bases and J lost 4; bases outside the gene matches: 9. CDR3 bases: TGCGCCAGCACCCTGACAGGGGGCAGGAATAATGAAAAACTGTTTTTT. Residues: CASTLTGGRNNEKLFF.

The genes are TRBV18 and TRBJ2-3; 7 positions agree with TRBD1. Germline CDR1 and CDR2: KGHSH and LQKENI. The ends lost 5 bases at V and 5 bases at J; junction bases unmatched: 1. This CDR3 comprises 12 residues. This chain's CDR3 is CASSTGEDTQYF. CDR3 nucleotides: TGTGCCAGCTCAACAGGGGAAGATACGCAGTATTTT.

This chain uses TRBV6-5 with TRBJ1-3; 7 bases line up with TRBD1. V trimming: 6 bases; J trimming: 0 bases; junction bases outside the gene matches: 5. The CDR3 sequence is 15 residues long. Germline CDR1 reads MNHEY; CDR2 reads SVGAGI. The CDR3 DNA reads TGTGCCAGCAGCGCCGACAGGGACTCTGGAAACACCATATATTTT. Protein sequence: CASSADRDSGNTIYF.

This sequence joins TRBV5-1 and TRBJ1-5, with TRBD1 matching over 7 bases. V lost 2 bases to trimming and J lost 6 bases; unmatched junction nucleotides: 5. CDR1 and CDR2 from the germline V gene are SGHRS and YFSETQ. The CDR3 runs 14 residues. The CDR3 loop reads CASSLTGEGQPQHF. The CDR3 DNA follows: TGCGCCAGCAGCTTAACAGGGGAAGGTCAGCCCCAGCATTTT.

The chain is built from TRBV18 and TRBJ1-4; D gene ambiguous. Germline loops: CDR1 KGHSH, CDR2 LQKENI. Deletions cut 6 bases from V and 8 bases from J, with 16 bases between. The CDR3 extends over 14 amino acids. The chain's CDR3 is CASSSYGSGEKLFF. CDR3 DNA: TGTGCCAGCTCCTCCTACGGATCCGGGGAAAAACTGTTTTTT.

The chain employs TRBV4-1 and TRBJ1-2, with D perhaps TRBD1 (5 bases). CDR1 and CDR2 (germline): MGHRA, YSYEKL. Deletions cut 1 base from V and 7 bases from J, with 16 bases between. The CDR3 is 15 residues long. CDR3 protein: CASSQVGWGDSGYTF. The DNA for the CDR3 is TGCGCCAGCAGCCAAGTCGGATGGGGGGATAGTGGCTACACCTTC.

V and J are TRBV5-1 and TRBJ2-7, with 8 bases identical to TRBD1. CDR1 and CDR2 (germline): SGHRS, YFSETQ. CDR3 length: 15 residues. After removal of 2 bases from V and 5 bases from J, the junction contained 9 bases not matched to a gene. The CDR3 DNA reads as TGCGCCAGCAGCTTCGGGGACAGGAGTGGGGACGAGCAGTACTTC. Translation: CASSFGDRSGDEQYF.

The CDR3 region has the DNA TGTGCCAGCAGCTTTACAGGGTTGGTGAGTTGGACTGAAGCTTTCTTT. This gives the protein CASSFTGLVSWTEAFF. This chain links TRBV5-4 with TRBJ1-1, with a weak D call TRBD1 (6 bases). Germline lookup yields CDR1 SGHNT and CDR2 YYREEE (reference sequence). Trimming removed 2 bases from V and 5 bases from J, with 19 bases in between. This CDR3 has 16 amino acids.

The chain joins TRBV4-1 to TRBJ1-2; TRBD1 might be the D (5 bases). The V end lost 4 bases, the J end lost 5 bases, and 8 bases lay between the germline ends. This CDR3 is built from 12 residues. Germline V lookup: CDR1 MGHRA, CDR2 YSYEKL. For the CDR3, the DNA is TGCGCCAGCAGCCCCGGGGGGTATGGCTACACCTTC. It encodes CASSPGGYGYTF.

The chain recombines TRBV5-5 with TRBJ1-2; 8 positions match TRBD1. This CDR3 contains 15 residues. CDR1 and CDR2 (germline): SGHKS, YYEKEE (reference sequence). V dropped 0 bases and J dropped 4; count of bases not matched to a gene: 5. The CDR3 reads CASSLAGGQVYGYTF. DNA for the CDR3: TGTGCCAGCAGCTTGGCAGGGGGACAGGTCTATGGCTACACCTTC.

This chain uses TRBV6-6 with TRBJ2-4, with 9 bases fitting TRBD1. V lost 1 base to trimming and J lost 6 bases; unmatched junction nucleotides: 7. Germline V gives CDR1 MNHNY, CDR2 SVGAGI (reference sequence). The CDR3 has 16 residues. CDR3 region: CASSYLLGGQGNIQYF. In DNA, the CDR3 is TGTGCCAGCAGTTACTTACTTGGGGGACAGGGAAACATTCAGTACTTC.

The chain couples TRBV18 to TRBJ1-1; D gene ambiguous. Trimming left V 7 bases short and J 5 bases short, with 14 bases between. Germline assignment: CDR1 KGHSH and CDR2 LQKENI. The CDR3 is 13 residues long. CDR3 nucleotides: TGTGCCAGCTTAGGGAGATCGGGGACTGAAGCTTTCTTT. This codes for CASLGRSGTEAFF.

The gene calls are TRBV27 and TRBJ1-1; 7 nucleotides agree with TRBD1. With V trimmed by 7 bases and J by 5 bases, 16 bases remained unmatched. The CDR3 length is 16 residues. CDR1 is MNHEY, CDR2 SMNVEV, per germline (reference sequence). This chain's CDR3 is CASTFTEETGRTEAFF. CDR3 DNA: TGTGCCAGCACCTTTACAGAAGAGACAGGGAGGACTGAAGCTTTCTTT.

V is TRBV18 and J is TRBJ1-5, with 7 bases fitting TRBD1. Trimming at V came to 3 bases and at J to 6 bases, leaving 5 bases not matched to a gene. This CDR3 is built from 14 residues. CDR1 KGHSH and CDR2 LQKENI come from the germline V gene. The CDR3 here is CASSPSQGSQPQHF. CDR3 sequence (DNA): TGTGCCAGCTCACCGTCACAGGGGAGTCAGCCCCAGCATTTT.

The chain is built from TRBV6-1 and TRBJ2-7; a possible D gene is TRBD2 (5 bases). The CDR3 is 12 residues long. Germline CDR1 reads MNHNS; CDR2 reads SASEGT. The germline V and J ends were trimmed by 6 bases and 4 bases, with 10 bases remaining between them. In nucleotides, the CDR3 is TGTGCCAGCAGGAGAGGGAATTACGAGCAGTACTTC. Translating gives CASRRGNYEQYF.

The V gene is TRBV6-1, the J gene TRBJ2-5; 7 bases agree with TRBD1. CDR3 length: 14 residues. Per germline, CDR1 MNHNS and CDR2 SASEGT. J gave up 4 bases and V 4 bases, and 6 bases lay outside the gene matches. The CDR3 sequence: CASSAYRGGETQYF. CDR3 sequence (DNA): TGTGCCAGCAGTGCCTACAGGGGTGGAGAGACCCAGTACTTC.

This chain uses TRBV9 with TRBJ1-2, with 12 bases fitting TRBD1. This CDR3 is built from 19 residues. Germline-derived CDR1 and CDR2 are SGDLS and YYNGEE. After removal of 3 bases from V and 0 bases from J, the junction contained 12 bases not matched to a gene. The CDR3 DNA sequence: TGTGCCAGCAGCGGATGGGACAGGGGGCGAAGTTTTTCTAACTATGGCTACACCTTC. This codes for CASSGWDRGRSFSNYGYTF. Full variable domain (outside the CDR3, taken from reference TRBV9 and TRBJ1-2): DSGVTQTPKHLITATGQRVTLRCSPRSGDLSVYWYQQSLDQGLQFLIQYYNGEERAKGNILERFSAQQFPDLHSELNLSSLELGDSALYFCASSGWDRGRSFSNYGYTFGSGTRLTVV.

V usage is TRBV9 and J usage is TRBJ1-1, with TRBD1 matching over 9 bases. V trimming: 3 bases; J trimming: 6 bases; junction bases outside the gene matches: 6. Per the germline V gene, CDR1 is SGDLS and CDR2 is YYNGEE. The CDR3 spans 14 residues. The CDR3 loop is CASSARTGVAEAFF. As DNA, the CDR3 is TGTGCCAGCAGCGCCCGGACAGGGGTAGCTGAAGCTTTCTTT.

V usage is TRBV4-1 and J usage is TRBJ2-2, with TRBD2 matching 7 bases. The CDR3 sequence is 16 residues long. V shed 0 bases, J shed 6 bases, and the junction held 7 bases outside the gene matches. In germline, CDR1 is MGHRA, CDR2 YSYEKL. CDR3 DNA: TGCGCCAGCAGCCAAGACGGCGGGGGAGGGTCCGGGGAGCTGTTTTTT. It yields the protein CASSQDGGGGSGELFF.

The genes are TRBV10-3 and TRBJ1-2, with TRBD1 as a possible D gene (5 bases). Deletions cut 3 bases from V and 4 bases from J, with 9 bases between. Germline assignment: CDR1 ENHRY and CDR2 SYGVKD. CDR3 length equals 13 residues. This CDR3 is CAISDGASYGYTF. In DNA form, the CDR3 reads TGTGCCATCAGTGATGGGGCGTCCTATGGCTACACCTTC.

Here the CDR3 DNA reads TGCGCCAGCAGCCCTTCGGGCGGAGGTAGCACAGATACGCAGTATTTT. Translated, it gives CASSPSGGGSTDTQYF. J is TRBJ2-3 and V is TRBV5-1; weak D call: TRBD2 (5 bases). The CDR3 covers 16 residues. Germline V gives CDR1 SGHRS, CDR2 YFSETQ. V lost 4 bases to trimming and J lost 0 bases, with 15 bases between them.

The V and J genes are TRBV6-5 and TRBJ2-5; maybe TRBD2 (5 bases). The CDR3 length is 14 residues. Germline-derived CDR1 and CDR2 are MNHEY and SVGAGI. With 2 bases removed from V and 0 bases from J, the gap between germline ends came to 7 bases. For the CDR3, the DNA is TGTGCCAGCAGTTACGCGGACTACCAAGAGACCCAGTACTTC. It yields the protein CASSYADYQETQYF.

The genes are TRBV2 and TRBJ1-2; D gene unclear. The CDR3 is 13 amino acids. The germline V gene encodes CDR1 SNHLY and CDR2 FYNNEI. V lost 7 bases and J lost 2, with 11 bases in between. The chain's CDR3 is CASTKGSNYGYTF. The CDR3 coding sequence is TGTGCCAGCACCAAAGGTAGCAACTATGGCTACACCTTC. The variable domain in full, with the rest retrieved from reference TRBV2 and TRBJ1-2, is EPEVTQTPSHQVTQMGQEVILRCVPISNHLYFYWYRQILGQKVEFLVSFYNNEISEKSEIFDDQFSVERPDGSNFTLKIRSTKLEDSAMYFCASTKGSNYGYTFGSGTRLTVV.

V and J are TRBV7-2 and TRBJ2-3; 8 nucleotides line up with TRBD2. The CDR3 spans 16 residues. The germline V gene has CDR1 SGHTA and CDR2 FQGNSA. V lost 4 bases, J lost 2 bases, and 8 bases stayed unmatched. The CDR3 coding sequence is TGTGCCAGCAGCTCCCAGCGGGAGATGTACACAGATACGCAGTATTTT. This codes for CASSSQREMYTDTQYF.

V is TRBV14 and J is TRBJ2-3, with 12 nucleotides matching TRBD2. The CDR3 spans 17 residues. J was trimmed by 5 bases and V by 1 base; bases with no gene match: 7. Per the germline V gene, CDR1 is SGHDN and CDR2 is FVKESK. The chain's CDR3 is CASSQGLAGAQGDTQYF. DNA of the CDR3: TGTGCCAGCAGCCAAGGACTAGCGGGGGCTCAGGGAGATACGCAGTATTTT.

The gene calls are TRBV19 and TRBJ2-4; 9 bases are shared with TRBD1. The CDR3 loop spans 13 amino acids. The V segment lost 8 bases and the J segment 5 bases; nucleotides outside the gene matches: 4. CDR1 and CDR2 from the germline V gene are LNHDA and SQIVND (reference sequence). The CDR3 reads CASEQGAENIQYF. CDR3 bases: TGTGCCAGTGAACAGGGGGCCGAAAACATTCAGTACTTC.

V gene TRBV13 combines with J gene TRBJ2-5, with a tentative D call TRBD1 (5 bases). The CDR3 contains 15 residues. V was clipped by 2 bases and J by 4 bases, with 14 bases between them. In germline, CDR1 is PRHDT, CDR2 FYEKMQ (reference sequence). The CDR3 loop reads CASSLKIGAIETQYF. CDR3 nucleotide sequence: TGTGCCAGCAGCTTAAAAATTGGGGCTATAGAGACCCAGTACTTC.

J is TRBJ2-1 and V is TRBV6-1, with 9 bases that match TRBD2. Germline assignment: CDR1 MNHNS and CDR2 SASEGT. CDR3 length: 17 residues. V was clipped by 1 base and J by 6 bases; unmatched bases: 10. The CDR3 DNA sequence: TGTGCCAGCAGTGAAGATCAGCGGGAGGCCGGACCCAATGAGCAGTTCTTC. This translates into CASSEDQREAGPNEQFF.

CDR3 protein: CASSPQGNEQFF. As DNA, the CDR3 is TGTGCCAGCAGTCCTCAGGGGAATGAGCAGTTCTTC. J is TRBJ2-1 and V is TRBV2; possible D gene TRBD1, 6 bases. Looked up from germline, CDR1 is SNHLY and CDR2 is FYNNEI. V lost 5 bases, J lost 7 bases, and 9 bases lay in between. CDR3 size: 12 residues.